The text below deals with one TCR beta chain. Its antigen is unknown. This entry is derived from a study of vaccination effects on CD4 cells after COVID-19. With roughly nine days of culture completed, CD4+ T cells were isolated. IL-2 medium supplanted half the medium on days 3 and 7. The assay was immunoSEQ multiplex PCR, and TCRdb's table has in-frame clones only and misses some. Found here are tens of thousands of clones, about 74% of them singletons; the top ten hold around 2%. Germline assignment: CDR1 SGHTA and CDR2 FQGTGA. The CDR3 runs 15 residues. Trimming took off 3 bases at V and 4 bases at J, with 15 bases between the two ends.

The rearrangement links TRBV7-3 to TRBJ2-5; a possible D gene is TRBD1 (6 bases). The specimen was CD4+ T cells from PBMCs cultured without peptide, collected before COVID-19 vaccination. The clonotype originates from a human donor who received a COVID-19 vaccine. The CDR3 sequence: CASSFQAGVGETQYF. The CDR3 DNA sequence: TGTGCCAGCAGCTTCCAGGCAGGGGTCGGAGAGACCCAGTACTTC.